The 17 T cell receptor beta chains in this list originate from one sample, sequenced in a study of regulatory T cells in long-lasting Graves disease. Time point: persistent/refractory GD, antithyroid drugs over 5 years with positive TRAb. There was RNA extracted from PBMCs, and the TCR library was made from it. Arm-PCR with iRepertoire HTBI primers amplified the CDR3 regions for these TCR beta libraries. TCRdb used MiXCR to reprocess the multiplex PCR reads, holding one entry per CDR3 protein. The sample has under 450,000 distinct CDR3 sequences, roughly a quarter seen once; the top ten hold roughly 30%. The sequenced sample was peripheral blood mononuclear cells (PBMCs), obtained when the disease was refractory, from a patient treated with antithyroid drugs. The receptors come from a female donor with Graves disease.

A few counts support this clonotype. J is TRBJ2-7 and V is TRBV20-1; 7 positions match TRBD2. Losses at the gene ends were 1 base for V and 5 bases for J; bases not matched to a gene: 8. CDR1 is DFQATT, CDR2 SNEGSKA, per germline (reference sequence). The CDR3 loop spans 14 amino acids. CDR3 nucleotides: TGCAGTGCTAGAGGGGGGGGGACTCAGAACGAGCAGTACTTC. It translates to CSARGGGTQNEQYF.

The chain carries TRBV19 and TRBJ1-1; D not resolved. This CDR3 region has 13 residues. Germline lookup yields CDR1 LNHDA and CDR2 SQIVND (reference sequence). Between the trimmed V and J ends, which lost 0 bases and 11 bases, there was a span of 13 bases. CDR3 loop: CASSIDLAQWAFF. The CDR3 DNA reads as TGTGCCAGTAGTATAGATTTGGCACAGTGGGCTTTCTTT.

The chain carries TRBV10-3 and TRBJ2-1, with 9 bases fitting TRBD2. This CDR3 has 15 amino acids. Germline CDR1 reads ENHRY; CDR2 reads SYGVKD. V shed 2 bases and J 4 bases; nucleotides not matched to a gene: 3. The chain's CDR3 is CAISERTSAYNEQFF. The CDR3 DNA reads as TGTGCCATCAGTGAGCGGACTAGCGCGTACAATGAGCAGTTCTTC.

The gene calls are TRBV30 and TRBJ2-1, with TRBD2 identical over 9 bases. The germline V gene has CDR1 GTSNPN and CDR2 SVGIG (reference sequence). This CDR3 comprises 13 residues. The V gene end was trimmed by 2 bases and the J gene end by 9 bases; junction bases not matched to a gene: 5. The CDR3 sequence: CAWSRSGLAEQFF. DNA of the CDR3: TGTGCCTGGAGTCGTTCGGGACTAGCTGAGCAGTTCTTC.

The gene calls are TRBV20-1 and TRBJ1-5; unclear D gene. The CDR3 consists of 13 residues. Germline loops: CDR1 DFQATT, CDR2 SNEGSKA (reference sequence). V dropped 6 bases and J dropped 4 bases, with 13 bases sitting between them. The CDR3 DNA reads as TGCAGTGCAGGCAGAGGGATTAATCAGCCCCAGCATTTT. It is translated as CSAGRGINQPQHF.

The chain uses TRBV7-3 and TRBJ1-6; 11 bases fit TRBD1. Germline loops: CDR1 SGHTA, CDR2 FQGTGA. J lost 11 bases, V lost 4 bases, and 4 bases had no gene match. CDR3 size: 14 residues. The CDR3 loop reads CASSSGTGGTPLHF. In DNA form, the CDR3 reads TGTGCCAGCAGCTCCGGGACAGGGGGTACACCCCTCCACTTT.

This clonotype was seen a few times. V is TRBV20-1 and J is TRBJ2-7; no definite D call. With 3 bases removed from V and 1 base from J, the gap between germline ends came to 16 bases. Germline V gene lookup returns CDR1 DFQATT and CDR2 SNEGSKA (reference sequence). The CDR3 spans 15 residues. The CDR3 loop reads CSARYPSGPSYEQYF. CDR3 bases: TGCAGTGCTAGGTACCCCTCAGGCCCTTCCTACGAGCAGTACTTC.

The chain recombines TRBV27 with TRBJ1-5, with TRBD1 matching over 8 bases. Per the germline V gene, CDR1 is MNHEY and CDR2 is SMNVEV (reference sequence). The CDR3 has 16 amino acids. The V and J ends lost 5 bases and 6 bases, in that order; junction bases with no gene match: 12. The CDR3 region is CASSPQQGVSVQPQHF. The DNA of the CDR3 is TGTGCCAGCAGTCCTCAACAGGGGGTGAGTGTTCAGCCCCAGCATTTT.

In the case of this clonotype: This likely reflects a read error, since a far larger clone is one base away. The rearrangement links TRBV28 to TRBJ2-1; 8 bases align to TRBD1. J was trimmed by 10 bases and V by 5 bases; bases with no gene match: 13. The CDR3 extends over 15 amino acids. CDR1 and CDR2 from the germline V gene are MDHEN and SYDVKM. As DNA, the CDR3 is TGTGCCAGCAGTACCCCCGGGACAGGAGTTTACGAGCAGTTCTTC. Translation: CASSTPGTGVYEQFF.

Ten or more counts support this clonotype. This chain links TRBV2 with TRBJ1-1; the D is unclear. CDR1 and CDR2 (germline): SNHLY, FYNNEI. Between the trimmed V and J ends, which lost 8 bases and 2 bases, there was a span of 9 bases. The CDR3 length is 12 residues. The CDR3 protein is CASSGFNTEAFF. CDR3 coding DNA: TGTGCCAGCTCAGGCTTTAACACTGAAGCTTTCTTT.

On this clonotype itself: A much larger clone lies one base from this, so it may be a read error. The chain carries TRBV28 and TRBJ2-6; D is undetermined. The germline CDR1 and CDR2 sequences are MDHEN and SYDVKM. Trimming removed 10 bases at V and 0 bases at J, with 7 bases between. The CDR3 runs to 13 residues. The CDR3 DNA sequence: TGTGCCATCAAGCCCTCTGGGGCCAACGTCCTGACTTTC. Amino acids: CAIKPSGANVLTF. Using reference TRBV28 and TRBJ2-6 for the parts outside the CDR3, the full variable domain is DVKVTQSSRYLVKRTGEKVFLECVQDMDHENMFWYRQDPGLGLRLIYFSYDVKMKEKGDIPEGYSVSREKKERFSLILESASTNQTSMYLCAIKPSGANVLTFGAGSRLTVL.

Only a few counts were recorded for this clonotype. The chain carries TRBV7-9 and TRBJ1-2, with 7 positions matching TRBD1. The ends lost 1 base at V and 6 bases at J; junction bases unmatched: 8. The CDR3 covers 15 residues. Germline V gene lookup returns CDR1 SEHNR and CDR2 FQNEAQ (reference sequence). The chain's CDR3 is CASSLDRQGVNGYTF. The DNA for the CDR3 is TGTGCCAGCAGCTTAGACCGACAGGGAGTGAATGGCTACACCTTC.

This clonotype was picked up a small number of times. This chain links TRBV12-3 or TRBV12-4 with TRBJ1-2, with TRBD1 as a possible D gene (5 bases). Between the trimmed V and J ends, which lost 5 bases and 2 bases, there was a span of 12 bases. This CDR3 is 14 amino acids long. The CDR3, as DNA: TGTGCCAGCAGTAACCCGACAGAAAACTATGGCTACACCTTC. Its translation: CASSNPTENYGYTF.

The sample holds a few counts of this clonotype. The V gene is TRBV20-1, the J gene TRBJ1-6; a possible D gene is TRBD1 (6 bases). V lost 5 bases and J 5 bases, leaving 16 bases between the germline ends. The CDR3 contains 15 residues. From germline, CDR1 is DFQATT and CDR2 SNEGSKA (reference sequence). The CDR3 nucleotides are TGCAGTGCTGGGGACACCAGGGGCAATAATTCACCCCTCCACTTT. Its translation: CSAGDTRGNNSPLHF.

The gene calls are TRBV11-2 and TRBJ2-2; 8 nucleotides agree with TRBD2. The CDR3 has 18 residues. V lost 1 base and J lost 1; bases outside the gene matches: 8. Germline CDR1 is SGHAT and CDR2 is FQNNGV. Written as DNA, the CDR3 is TGTGCCAGCAGCTTAGGTCGGGGGGGGACATGGAACACCGGGGAGCTGTTTTTT. It yields the protein CASSLGRGGTWNTGELFF.

The CDR3 DNA reads TGCAGCGTTCTGGAAGAGACCCAGTACTTC. As protein: CSVLEETQYF. The chain recombines TRBV29-1 with TRBJ2-5; D uncertain. This CDR3 spans 10 amino acids. The germline V and J ends were trimmed by 5 bases and 3 bases, with 4 bases remaining between them. Germline-derived CDR1 and CDR2 are SQVTM and ANQGSEA. The variable domain in full, completed from reference TRBV29-1 and TRBJ2-5, reads SAVISQKPSRDICQRGTSLTIQCQVDSQVTMMFWYRQQPGQSLTLIATANQGSEATYESGFVIDKFPISRPNLTFSTLTVSNMSPEDSSIYLCSVLEETQYFGPGTRLLVL.

This chain links TRBV11-1 with TRBJ2-1, with 7 positions matching TRBD2. J was trimmed by 10 bases and V by 2 bases; bases with no gene match: 5. This CDR3 comprises 13 residues. Germline assignment: CDR1 SGHAT and CDR2 FQDESV (reference sequence). CDR3 protein: CASSLKAGNEQFF. DNA of the CDR3: TGTGCCAGCAGCTTAAAAGCGGGAAACGAGCAGTTCTTC.